The T cell receptor (beta chain) under discussion was sequenced for a study of T cells after yellow fever vaccination. Study-level points and caveats: Once the booster was given, most primary-vaccination clones reappeared, at about 96% for CD4 and over 85% for CD8. FACS-sorted repertoires could harbor abundant contaminating bulk-population clonotypes. Few clonotypes appeared in both CD4 and CD8 compartments.

This clonotype was found a few times. Its antigen is unknown. This CDR3 is 15 amino acids long. Germline assignment: CDR1 LGHNA and CDR2 YNFKEQ. Trimming removed 0 bases at V and 6 bases at J, with 15 bases between. The authors made TCR cDNA by 5'RACE template switching, adding a universal primer site and UMIs. Each CDR3 protein is one row after TCRdb ran MiXCR on the 5' RACE reads. The sample gives roughly 500,000 distinct CDR3 sequences, roughly 19% of which show up once; around 15% is in the top ten. The material was PBMCs, obtained 15 days after the yellow fever booster vaccination. The rearrangement links TRBV4-2 to TRBJ2-7; D uncertain. The TCR sequence derives from a young man who received the YFV17D yellow fever vaccine. CDR3 sequence reads: CASSQDMSVWGEQYF. The DNA of the CDR3 is TGTGCCAGCAGCCAAGATATGAGTGTTTGGGGCGAGCAGTACTTC.